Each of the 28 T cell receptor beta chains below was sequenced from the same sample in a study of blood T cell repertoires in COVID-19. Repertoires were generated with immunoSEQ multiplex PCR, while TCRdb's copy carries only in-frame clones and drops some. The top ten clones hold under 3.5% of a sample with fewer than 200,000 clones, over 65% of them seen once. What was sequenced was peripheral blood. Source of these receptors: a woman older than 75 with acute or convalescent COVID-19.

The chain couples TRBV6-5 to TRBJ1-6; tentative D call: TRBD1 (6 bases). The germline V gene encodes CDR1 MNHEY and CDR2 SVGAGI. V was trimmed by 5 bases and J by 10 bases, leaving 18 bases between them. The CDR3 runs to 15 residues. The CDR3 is CASSTLGGGDSPLHF. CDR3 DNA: TGTGCCAGCAGTACCCTAGGTGGGGGCGACTCACCCCTCCACTTT.

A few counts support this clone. CDR3 amino acids: CASSGETDTQYF. CDR3 in DNA: TGTGCCAGCAGCGGAGAGACAGATACGCAGTATTTT. This sequence joins TRBV9 and TRBJ2-3, with D unresolved. Per the germline V gene, CDR1 is SGDLS and CDR2 is YYNGEE. The CDR3 sequence is 12 residues long. V lost 3 bases and J 3 bases, leaving 5 bases between the germline ends.

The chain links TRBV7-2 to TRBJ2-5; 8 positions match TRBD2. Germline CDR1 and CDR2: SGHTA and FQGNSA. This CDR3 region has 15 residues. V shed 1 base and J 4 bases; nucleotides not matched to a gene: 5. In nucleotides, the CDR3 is TGTGCCAGCAGCTTAGGGGGACTAGTGGGAGAGACCCAGTACTTC. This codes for CASSLGGLVGETQYF. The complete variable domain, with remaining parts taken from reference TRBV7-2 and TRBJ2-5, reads GAGVSQSPSNKVTEKGKDVELRCDPISGHTALYWYRQSLGQGLEFLIYFQGNSAPDKSGLPSDRFSAERTGGSVSTLTIQRTQQEDSAVYLCASSLGGLVGETQYFGPGTRLLVL.

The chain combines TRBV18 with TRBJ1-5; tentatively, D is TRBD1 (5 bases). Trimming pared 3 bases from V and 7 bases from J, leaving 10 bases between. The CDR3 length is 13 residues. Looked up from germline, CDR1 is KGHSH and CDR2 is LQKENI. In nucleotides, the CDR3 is TGTGCCAGCTCACCTTTTCAGGGACAGCCCCAGCATTTT. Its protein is CASSPFQGQPQHF.

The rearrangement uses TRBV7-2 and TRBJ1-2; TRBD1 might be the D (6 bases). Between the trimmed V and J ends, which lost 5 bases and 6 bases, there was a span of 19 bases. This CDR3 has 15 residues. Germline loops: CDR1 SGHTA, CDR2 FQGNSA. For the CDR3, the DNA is TGTGCCAGCAGCGGGGGGGGCAGGGGCCGTAATGGCTACACCTTC. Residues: CASSGGGRGRNGYTF.

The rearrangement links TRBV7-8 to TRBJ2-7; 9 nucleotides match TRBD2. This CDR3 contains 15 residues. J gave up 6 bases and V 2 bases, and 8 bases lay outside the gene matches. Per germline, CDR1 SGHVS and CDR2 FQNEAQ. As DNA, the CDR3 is TGTGCCAGCAGCTTATATAGCGGGAGTCCTGTCGAGCAGTACTTC. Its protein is CASSLYSGSPVEQYF.

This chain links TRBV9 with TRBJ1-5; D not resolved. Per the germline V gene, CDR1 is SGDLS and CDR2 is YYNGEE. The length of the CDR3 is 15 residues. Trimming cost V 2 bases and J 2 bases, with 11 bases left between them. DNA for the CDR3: TGTGCCAGCAGCGTGGGAGGGATGGGCAATCAGCCCCAGCATTTT. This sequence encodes CASSVGGMGNQPQHF.

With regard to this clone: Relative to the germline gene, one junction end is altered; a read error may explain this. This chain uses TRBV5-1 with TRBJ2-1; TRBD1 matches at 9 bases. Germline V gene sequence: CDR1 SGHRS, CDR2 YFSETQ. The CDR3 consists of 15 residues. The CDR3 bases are TGCGCCAGCACCTTGGGACAGGGAGGACACAATGAGCAGTTCTTC. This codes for CASTLGQGGHNEQFF.

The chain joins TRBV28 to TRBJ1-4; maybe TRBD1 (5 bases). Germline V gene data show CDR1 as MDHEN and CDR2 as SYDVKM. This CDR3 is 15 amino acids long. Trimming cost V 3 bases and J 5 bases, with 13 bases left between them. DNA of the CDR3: TGTGCCAGCAGTTTGGGTATCGGGGGGAATGAAAAACTGTTTTTT. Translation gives CASSLGIGGNEKLFF. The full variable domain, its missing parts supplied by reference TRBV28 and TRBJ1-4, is DVKVTQSSRYLVKRTGEKVFLECVQDMDHENMFWYRQDPGLGLRLIYFSYDVKMKEKGDIPEGYSVSREKKERFSLILESASTNQTSMYLCASSLGIGGNEKLFFGSGTQLSVL.

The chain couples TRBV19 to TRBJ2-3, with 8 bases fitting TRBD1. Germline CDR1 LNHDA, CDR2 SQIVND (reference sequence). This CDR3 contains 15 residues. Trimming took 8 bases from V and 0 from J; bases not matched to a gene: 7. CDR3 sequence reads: CASGDRGSSTDTQYF. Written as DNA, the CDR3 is TGTGCCAGTGGTGACAGGGGCTCTAGCACAGATACGCAGTATTTT.

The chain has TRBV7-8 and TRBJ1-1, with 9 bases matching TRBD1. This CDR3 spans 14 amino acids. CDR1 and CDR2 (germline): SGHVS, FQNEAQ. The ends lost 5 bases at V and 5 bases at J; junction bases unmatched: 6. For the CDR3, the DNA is TGTGCCAGCAGCCGACAGGGGGGTCGTACTGAAGCTTTCTTT. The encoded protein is CASSRQGGRTEAFF.

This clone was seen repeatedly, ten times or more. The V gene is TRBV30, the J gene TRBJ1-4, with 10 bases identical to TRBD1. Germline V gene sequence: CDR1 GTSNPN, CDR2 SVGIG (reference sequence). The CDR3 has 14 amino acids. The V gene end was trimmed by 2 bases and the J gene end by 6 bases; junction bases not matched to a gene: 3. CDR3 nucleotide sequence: TGTGCCTGGAGTTCCGGGACAGGGGATGAAAAACTGTTTTTT. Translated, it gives CAWSSGTGDEKLFF.

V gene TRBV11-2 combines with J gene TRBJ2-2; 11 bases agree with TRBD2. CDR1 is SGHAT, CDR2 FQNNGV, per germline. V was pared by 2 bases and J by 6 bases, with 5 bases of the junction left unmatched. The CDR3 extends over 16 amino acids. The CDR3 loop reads CASSLLLAGGAGELFF. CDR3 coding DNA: TGTGCCAGCAGCTTACTCCTAGCGGGAGGCGCCGGGGAGCTGTTTTTT.

DNA for the CDR3: TGTGCCAGCAGCTTACAGGCAGGGCACGGGGATACGCAGTATTTT. As protein: CASSLQAGHGDTQYF. V and J are TRBV7-2 and TRBJ2-3; weak D call: TRBD1 (5 bases). Trimming took off 2 bases at V and 6 bases at J, with 15 bases between the two ends. The CDR3 has 15 amino acids. Germline V gene data show CDR1 as SGHTA and CDR2 as FQGNSA.

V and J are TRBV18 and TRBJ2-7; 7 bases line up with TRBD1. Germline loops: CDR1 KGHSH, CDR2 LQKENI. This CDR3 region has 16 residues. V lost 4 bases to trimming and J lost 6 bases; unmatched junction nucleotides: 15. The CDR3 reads CASSLQQGTARIEQYF. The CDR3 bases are TGTGCCAGCTCACTACAACAGGGGACCGCACGTATCGAGCAGTACTTC.

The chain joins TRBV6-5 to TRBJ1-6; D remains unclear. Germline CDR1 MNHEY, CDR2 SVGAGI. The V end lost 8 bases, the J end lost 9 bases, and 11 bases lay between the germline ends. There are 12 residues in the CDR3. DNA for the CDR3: TGTGCCAGCGTATCAGGTTCTTCACCCCTCCACTTT. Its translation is CASVSGSSPLHF.

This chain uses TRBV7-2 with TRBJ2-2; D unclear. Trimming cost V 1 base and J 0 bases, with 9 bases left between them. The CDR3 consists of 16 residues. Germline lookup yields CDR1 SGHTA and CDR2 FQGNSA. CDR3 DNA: TGTGCCAGCAGCTTAGGGGCATTCGCGAACACCGGGGAGCTGTTTTTT. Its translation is CASSLGAFANTGELFF.

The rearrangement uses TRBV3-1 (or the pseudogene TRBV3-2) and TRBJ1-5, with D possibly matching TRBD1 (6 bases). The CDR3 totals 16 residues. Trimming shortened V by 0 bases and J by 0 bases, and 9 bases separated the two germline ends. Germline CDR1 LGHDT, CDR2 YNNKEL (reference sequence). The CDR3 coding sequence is TGTGCCAGCAGCCAAGATTCACAGGGTAGCAATCAGCCCCAGCATTTT. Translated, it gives CASSQDSQGSNQPQHF.

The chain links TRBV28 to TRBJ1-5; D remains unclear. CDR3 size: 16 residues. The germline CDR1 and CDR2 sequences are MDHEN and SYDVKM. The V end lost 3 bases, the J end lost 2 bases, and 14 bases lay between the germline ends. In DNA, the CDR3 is TGTGCCAGCAGTTTGTCCGGCGGCATGGGCAATCAGCCCCAGCATTTT. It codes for CASSLSGGMGNQPQHF.

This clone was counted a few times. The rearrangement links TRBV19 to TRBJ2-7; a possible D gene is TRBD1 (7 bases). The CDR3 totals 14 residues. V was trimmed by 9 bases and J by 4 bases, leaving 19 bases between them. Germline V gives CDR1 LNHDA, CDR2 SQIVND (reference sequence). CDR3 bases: TGTGCCAGCAAGGGACAGAGGGGGACTTACGAGCAGTACTTC. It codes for CASKGQRGTYEQYF.

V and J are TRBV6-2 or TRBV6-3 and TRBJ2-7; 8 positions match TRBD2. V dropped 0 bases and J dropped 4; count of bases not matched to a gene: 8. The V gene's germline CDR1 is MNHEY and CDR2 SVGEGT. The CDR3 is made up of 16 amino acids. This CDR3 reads CASSYSRQRGSYEQYF. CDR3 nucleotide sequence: TGTGCCAGCAGTTACTCGAGGCAGCGGGGGTCATACGAGCAGTACTTC.

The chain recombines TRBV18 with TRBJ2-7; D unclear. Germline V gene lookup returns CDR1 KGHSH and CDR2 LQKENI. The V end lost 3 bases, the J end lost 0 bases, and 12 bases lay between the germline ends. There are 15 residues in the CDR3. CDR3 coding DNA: TGTGCCAGCTCACCGTGGCAGTCCAGCTCCTACGAGCAGTACTTC. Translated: CASSPWQSSSYEQYF.

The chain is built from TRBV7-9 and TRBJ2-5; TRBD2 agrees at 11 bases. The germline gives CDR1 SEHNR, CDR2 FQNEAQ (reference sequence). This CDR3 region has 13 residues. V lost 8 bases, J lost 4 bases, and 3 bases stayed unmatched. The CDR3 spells CASVGLAGETQYF. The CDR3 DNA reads TGTGCCAGCGTAGGACTAGCGGGAGAGACCCAGTACTTC.

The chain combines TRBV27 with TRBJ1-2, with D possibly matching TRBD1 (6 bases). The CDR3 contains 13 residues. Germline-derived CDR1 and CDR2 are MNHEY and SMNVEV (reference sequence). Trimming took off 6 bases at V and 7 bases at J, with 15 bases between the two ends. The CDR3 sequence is CASSLQGISGYTF. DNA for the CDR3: TGTGCCAGCAGCCTCCAGGGGATTTCTGGCTACACCTTC.

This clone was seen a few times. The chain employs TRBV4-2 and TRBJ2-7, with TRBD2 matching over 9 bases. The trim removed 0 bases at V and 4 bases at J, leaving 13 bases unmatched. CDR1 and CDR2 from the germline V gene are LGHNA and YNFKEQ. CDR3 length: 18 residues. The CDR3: CASSQEINVGLAVYEQYF. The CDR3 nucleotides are TGTGCCAGCAGCCAAGAGATTAATGTGGGACTAGCAGTATACGAGCAGTACTTC.

The CDR3 spells CASSRDRSSYEQYF. The CDR3 DNA sequence: TGTGCCAGCAGTAGGGACAGGAGCTCCTACGAGCAGTACTTC. The V call is TRBV6-2 or TRBV6-3, the J call TRBJ2-7, with TRBD1 matching over 8 bases. The CDR3 is made up of 14 amino acids. With 5 bases clipped from V and 0 bases from J, the junction kept 3 bases outside the gene matches. Germline values: CDR1 MNHEY, CDR2 SVGEGT.

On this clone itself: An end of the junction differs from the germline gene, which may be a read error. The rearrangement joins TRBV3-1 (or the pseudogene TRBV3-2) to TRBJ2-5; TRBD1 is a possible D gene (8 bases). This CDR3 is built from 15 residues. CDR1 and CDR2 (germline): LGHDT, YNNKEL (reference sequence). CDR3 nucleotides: TGTGCCCGCAGCCGGACAGGGAGGGGGGGAGAGACCCAGTACTTC. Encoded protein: CARSRTGRGGETQYF.

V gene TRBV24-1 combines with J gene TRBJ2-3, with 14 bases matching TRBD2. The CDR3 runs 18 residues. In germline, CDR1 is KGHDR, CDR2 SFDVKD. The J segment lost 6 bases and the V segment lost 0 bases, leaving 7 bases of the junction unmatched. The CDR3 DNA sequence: TGTGCCACCAGTGATTTGCGGATGACTAGCGGGAGGGAGGATACGCAGTATTTT. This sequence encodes CATSDLRMTSGREDTQYF.